This T cell receptor beta chain originates from a study of PD-1 blockade in mismatch repair-deficient tumors. Mismatch repair deficiency was confirmed in all patients, by PCR or immunohistochemistry. This clone was seen just once. Only in-frame clones appear in the TCRdb table, and some are missing; sequencing was by immunoSEQ multiplex PCR. The table records fewer than 60,000 clones, 65% to 80% of them present only once. V was pared by 8 bases and J by 3 bases, with 16 bases between. The CDR3 covers 14 residues. Germline V gene sequence: CDR1 MNHEY, CDR2 SMNVEV (reference sequence). The TCR originated in an adult with mismatch repair-deficient cancer. The gene calls are TRBV27 and TRBJ1-1; D not resolved. The material sequenced was PBMCs, taken before pembrolizumab treatment. The CDR3 sequence: CASSAWVGYTEAFF. CDR3 nucleotides: TGTGCCAGCTCGGCTTGGGTAGGATACACTGAAGCTTTCTTT.